This is a list of T cell receptor beta chains from one sample in a study of T-cell reconstitution after alpha-beta-depleted transplantation in children. TCRdb processed the PCR reads anew with MiXCR; each CDR3 protein has one entry. The top ten hold 0.79% of the sample, which has 550,000 to 800,000 distinct CDR3 sequences, 13% seen once. The sample here was PBMCs, taken before TCRalphabeta/CD19-depleted stem cell transplant. The origin of the receptors is a girl aged 2-10 years with congenital amegakaryocytic thrombocytopenia, due to receive a stem cell transplant. Each CDR3 is given with its conserved first and last residue. Each record gives: J gene, CDR3 length, clone size, V gene, CDR3 protein. Clone size is given for some rows only: seen once, a few or many times, or a class if the clone is expanded.

>TRBJ1-4|19|many|TRBV21-1
CASRNLKKSSTRGGEKLFF
>TRBJ1-5|14|many|TRBV29-1
CSVVGYGGNQPQHF
>TRBJ1-1|17|many|TRBV20-1
CSARDWVLGGPNTEAFF
>TRBJ2-1|15|few|TRBV10-3
CAIREGLALYNEQFF
>TRBJ1-3|12|many|TRBV29-1
CSGTTGGDTIYF
>TRBJ2-1|16|NA|TRBV15
CATSRSGTSPYNEQFF
>TRBJ2-2|12|many|TRBV29-1
CSGMGGTGELFF
>TRBJ2-5|15|NA|TRBV5-1
CASSLGGTSGKTQYF
>TRBJ1-5|12|NA|TRBV7-2
CASSTGQGPQHF
>TRBJ2-1|15|few|TRBV5-1
CASGLEIPPSNEQFF
>TRBJ2-5|17|NA|TRBV29-1
CSVVGEEAGGTLGTQYF
>TRBJ2-1|14|NA|TRBV12-3/TRBV12-4
CASTRETPHNEQFF
>TRBJ2-3|21|NA|TRBV5-1
CASSLDFFRDRVPTSTDTQYF
>TRBJ2-7|14|NA|TRBV5-1
CASSLRDPTFEQYF
>TRBJ2-7|12|few|TRBV20-1
CRVRRSLGEQYF
>TRBJ1-6|15|NA|TRBV11-2
CASSLETAGNSPLHF
>TRBJ1-5|17|NA|TRBV24-1
CATSDLPVSPSNQPQHF
>TRBJ2-3|14|NA|TRBV10-3
CAITELAGGDTQYF
>TRBJ2-1|12|many|TRBV20-1
CSRPGAYNEQFF
>TRBJ2-1|17|many|TRBV12-3/TRBV12-4
CASSFRVGAIGYNEQFF
>TRBJ1-3|17|many|TRBV7-6
CASSLAPTGVSGNTIYF
>TRBJ2-5|15|NA|TRBV12-3/TRBV12-4
CASSTSGGWQETQYF
>TRBJ2-1|14|many|TRBV29-1
CSHRDRSSYNEQFF
>TRBJ2-7|14|NA|TRBV29-1
CSVELAGVGYEQYF
>TRBJ2-3|14|many|TRBV20-1
CSAPPSGRTDTQYF
>TRBJ2-5|15|NA|TRBV7-8
CASSRLWTPRETQYF
>TRBJ2-7|14|once|TRBV5-1
CASSLSGTKYEQYF
>TRBJ1-2|14|NA|TRBV30
CAWSITGGFYGYTF
>TRBJ2-7|16|few|TRBV28
CASSLREGTRTYEQYF
>TRBJ1-2|14|NA|TRBV20-1
CSANPLGAIYGYTF
>TRBJ2-3|15|few|TRBV3-2
CATSSTSGTGDTQYF
>TRBJ2-3|12|NA|TRBV20-1
CSARRVADTQYF
>TRBJ1-3|17|many|TRBV7-9
CASSPKIRAYSGNTIYF
>TRBJ1-2|16|NA|TRBV15
CATSRGLGSVVYGYTF
>TRBJ2-2|11|many|TRBV20-1
CGAVGDWELFF
>TRBJ2-1|20|many|TRBV11-1
CASSLAVLAGDNTAYNEQFF
>TRBJ2-1|14|NA|TRBV29-1
CSPRLAGDLNEQFF
>TRBJ2-3|17|few|TRBV3-1
CASSLSPLAASTDTQYF
>TRBJ2-2|19|NA|TRBV12-5
CASGLVRYAGGGDTGELFF
>TRBJ2-2|17|NA|TRBV20-1
CCAGREWTGPNTGELFF
>TRBJ2-3|13|NA|TRBV10-3
CAIRGHLTDTQYF
>TRBJ2-1|14|many|TRBV27
CASRKTEDYNEQFF
>TRBJ1-1|11|NA|TRBV20-1
CSAKSNTEAFF
>TRBJ2-3|13|many|TRBV20-1
CSARRTATDTQYF
>TRBJ2-1|16|few|TRBV30
CAWSRLTGKLYNEQFF
>TRBJ2-1|15|NA|TRBV10-3
CAIRPLAEGYNEQFF